This T cell receptor beta chain was profiled in a study of blood T cell repertoires in COVID-19. In its sample, this clone was seen once. The germline V gene has CDR1 SGHRS and CDR2 YFSETQ. The CDR3 covers 14 residues. The ends were cut back, 2 bases at V and 3 bases at J, with 11 bases in the middle. Here immunoSEQ multiplex PCR was the method, and the copy in TCRdb shows in-frame clones only, minus some. In the table there are around 700,000 clones, 85% to 90% of which are singletons. The TCR originated in a woman aged 18-29 years with acute or convalescent COVID-19. The sequenced material came from peripheral blood. The V and J genes are TRBV5-1 and TRBJ1-2, with unresolved D. CDR3 nucleotides: TGCGCCAGCAGCTTCTTCTCGGGAGACTATGGCTACACCTTC. As protein: CASSFFSGDYGYTF.